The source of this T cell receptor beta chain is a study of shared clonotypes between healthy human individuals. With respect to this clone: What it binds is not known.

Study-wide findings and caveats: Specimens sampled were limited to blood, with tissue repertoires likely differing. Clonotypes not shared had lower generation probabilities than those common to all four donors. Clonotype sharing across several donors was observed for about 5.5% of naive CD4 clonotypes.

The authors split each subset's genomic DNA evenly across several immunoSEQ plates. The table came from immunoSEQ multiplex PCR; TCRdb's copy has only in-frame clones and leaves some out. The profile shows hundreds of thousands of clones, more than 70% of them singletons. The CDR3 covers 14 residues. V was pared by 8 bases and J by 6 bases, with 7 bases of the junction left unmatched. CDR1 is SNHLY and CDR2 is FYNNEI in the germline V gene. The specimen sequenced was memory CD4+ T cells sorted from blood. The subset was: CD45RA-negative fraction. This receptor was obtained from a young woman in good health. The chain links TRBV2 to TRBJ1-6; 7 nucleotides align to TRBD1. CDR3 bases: TGTGCCAGCCGGGGACAGACCCTTAATTCACCCCTCCACTTT. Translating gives CASRGQTLNSPLHF.